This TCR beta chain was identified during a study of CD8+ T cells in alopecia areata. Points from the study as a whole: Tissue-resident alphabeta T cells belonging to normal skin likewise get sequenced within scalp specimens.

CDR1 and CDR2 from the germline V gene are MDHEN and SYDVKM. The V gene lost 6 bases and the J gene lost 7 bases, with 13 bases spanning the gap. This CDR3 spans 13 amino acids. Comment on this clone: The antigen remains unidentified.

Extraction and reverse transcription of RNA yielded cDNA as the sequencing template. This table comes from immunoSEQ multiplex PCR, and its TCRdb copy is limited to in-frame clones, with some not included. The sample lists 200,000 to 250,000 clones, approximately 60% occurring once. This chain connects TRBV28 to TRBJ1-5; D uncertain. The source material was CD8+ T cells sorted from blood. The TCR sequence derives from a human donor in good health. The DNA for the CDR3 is TGTGCCAGCAGCCCAGCAATGGGACAGCCCCAGCATTTT. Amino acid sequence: CASSPAMGQPQHF.